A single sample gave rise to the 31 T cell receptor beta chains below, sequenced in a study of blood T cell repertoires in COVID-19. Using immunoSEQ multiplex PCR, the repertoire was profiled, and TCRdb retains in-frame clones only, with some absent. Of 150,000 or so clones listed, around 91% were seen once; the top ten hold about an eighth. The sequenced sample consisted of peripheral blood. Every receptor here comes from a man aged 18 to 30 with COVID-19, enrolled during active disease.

The chain's CDR3 is CASSQDNGLHYEQYF. The CDR3 nucleotides read TGTGCCAGCAGCCAAGATAACGGACTCCACTACGAGCAGTACTTC. The chain combines TRBV3-1 (or the pseudogene TRBV3-2) with TRBJ2-7; perhaps TRBD2 as D (5 bases). V lost 0 bases and J lost 3, with 12 bases in between. The CDR3 loop spans 15 amino acids. Germline V CDR1 and CDR2: LGHDT, YNNKEL (reference sequence).

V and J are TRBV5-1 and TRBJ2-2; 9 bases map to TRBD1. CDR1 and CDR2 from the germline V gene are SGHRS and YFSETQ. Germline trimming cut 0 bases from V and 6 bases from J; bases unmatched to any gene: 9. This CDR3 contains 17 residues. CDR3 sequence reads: CASSLGPGQGRSGELFF. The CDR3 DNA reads TGCGCCAGCAGCTTGGGACCGGGACAGGGAAGGTCCGGGGAGCTGTTTTTT.

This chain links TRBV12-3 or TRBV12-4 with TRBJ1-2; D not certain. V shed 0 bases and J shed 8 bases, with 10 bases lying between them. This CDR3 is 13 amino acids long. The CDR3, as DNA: TGTGCCAGCAGTTTAGCGCGTTGCGGCGGCTACACCTTC. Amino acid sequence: CASSLARCGGYTF.

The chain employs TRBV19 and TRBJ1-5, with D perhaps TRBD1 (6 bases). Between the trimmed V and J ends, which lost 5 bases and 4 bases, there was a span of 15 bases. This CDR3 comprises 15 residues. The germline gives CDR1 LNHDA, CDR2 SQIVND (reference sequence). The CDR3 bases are TGTGCCAGTAGTCCGCCCGGGACATCTAATCAGCCCCAGCATTTT. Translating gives CASSPPGTSNQPQHF.

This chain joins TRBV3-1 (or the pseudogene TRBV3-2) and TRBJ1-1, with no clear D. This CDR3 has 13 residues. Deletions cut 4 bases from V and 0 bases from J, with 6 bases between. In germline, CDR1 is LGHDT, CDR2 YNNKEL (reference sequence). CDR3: CASSLQMNTEAFF. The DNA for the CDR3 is TGTGCCAGCAGCCTCCAGATGAACACTGAAGCTTTCTTT.

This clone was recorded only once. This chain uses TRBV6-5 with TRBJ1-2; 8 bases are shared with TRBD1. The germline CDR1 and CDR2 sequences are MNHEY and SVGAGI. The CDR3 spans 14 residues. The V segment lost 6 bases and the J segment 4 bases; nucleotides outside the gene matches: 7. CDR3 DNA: TGTGCCAGCAGACACAGGGGGGGAGCCTATGGCTACACCTTC. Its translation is CASRHRGGAYGYTF.

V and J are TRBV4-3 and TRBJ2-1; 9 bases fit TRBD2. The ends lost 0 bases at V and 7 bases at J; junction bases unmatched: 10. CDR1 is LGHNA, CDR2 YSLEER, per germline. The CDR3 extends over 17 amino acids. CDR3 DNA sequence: TGCGCCAGCAGCCAAGATCGGGCTAGCGGGGCCTTGAATGAGCAGTTCTTC. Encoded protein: CASSQDRASGALNEQFF.

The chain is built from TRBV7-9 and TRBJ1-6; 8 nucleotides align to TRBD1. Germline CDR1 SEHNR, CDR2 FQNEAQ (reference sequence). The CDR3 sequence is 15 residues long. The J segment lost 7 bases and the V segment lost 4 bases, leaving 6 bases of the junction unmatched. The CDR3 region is CASSSTGVGNSPLHF. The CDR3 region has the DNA TGTGCCAGCAGCTCGACAGGGGTAGGGAATTCACCCCTCCACTTT.

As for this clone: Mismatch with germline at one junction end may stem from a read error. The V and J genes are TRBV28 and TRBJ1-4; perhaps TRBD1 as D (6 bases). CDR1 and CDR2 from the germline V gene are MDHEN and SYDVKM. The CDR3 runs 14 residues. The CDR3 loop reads CASSLDSTNEKLLF. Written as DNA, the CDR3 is TGTGCCAGCAGCCTGGACAGTACTAATGAAAAACTGCTTTTT.

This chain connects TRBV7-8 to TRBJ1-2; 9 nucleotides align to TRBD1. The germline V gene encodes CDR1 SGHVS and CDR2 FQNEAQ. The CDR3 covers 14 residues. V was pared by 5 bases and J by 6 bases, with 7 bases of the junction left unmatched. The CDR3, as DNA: TGTGCCAGCAGCGCAACAGGGGGCGCGGATGGCTACACCTTC. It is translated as CASSATGGADGYTF. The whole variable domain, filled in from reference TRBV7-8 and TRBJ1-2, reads GAGVSQSPRYKVAKRGQDVALRCDPISGHVSLFWYQQALGQGPEFLTYFQNEAQLDKSGLPSDRFFAERPEGSVSTLKIQRTQQEDSAVYLCASSATGGADGYTFGSGTRLTVV.

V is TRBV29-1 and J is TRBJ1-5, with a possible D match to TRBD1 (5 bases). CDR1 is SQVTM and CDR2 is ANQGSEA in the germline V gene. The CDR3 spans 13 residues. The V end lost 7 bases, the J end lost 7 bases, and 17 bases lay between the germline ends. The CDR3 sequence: CSARGVYGQPQHF. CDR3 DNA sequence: TGCAGCGCTAGGGGCGTCTATGGGCAGCCCCAGCATTTT.

Written as DNA, the CDR3 is TGCGCCAGCAGCCAAGAAGGGGGCTATGATACGCAGTATTTT. It translates to CASSQEGGYDTQYF. The genes are TRBV4-3 and TRBJ2-3; 7 nucleotides match TRBD1. Unmatched junction bases numbered 3, after V lost 0 bases and J lost 6 bases. CDR3 length: 14 amino acids. Germline CDR1 LGHNA, CDR2 YSLEER.

The CDR3 is CASSYSGTDGETQYF. DNA for the CDR3: TGTGCCAGCAGTTACTCCGGGACAGATGGAGAGACCCAGTACTTC. The V gene is TRBV6-5, the J gene TRBJ2-5, with 7 positions matching TRBD1. Germline lookup yields CDR1 MNHEY and CDR2 SVGAGI. The CDR3 sequence is 15 residues long. V dropped 0 bases and J dropped 4; count of bases not matched to a gene: 5.

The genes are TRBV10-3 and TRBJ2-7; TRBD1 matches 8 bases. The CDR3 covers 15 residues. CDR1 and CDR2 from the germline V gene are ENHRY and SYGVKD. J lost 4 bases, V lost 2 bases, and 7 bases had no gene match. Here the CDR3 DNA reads TGTGCCATCAGTGAGGGACAGGGTGATGGGTACGAGCAGTACTTC. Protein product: CAISEGQGDGYEQYF.

DNA of the CDR3: TGCGCCAGCAGCCAGGGACTAGCGGGAGGGTCTGATACGCAGTATTTT. It yields the protein CASSQGLAGGSDTQYF. The V call is TRBV4-3, the J call TRBJ2-3, with 16 bases lining up with TRBD2. The junction had 3 bases not matched to a gene; V was cut back by 3 bases and J by 6 bases. The CDR3 length is 16 residues. CDR1 and CDR2 from the germline V gene are LGHNA and YSLEER.

The CDR3 loop reads CASTKGQGSFEQYF. DNA for the CDR3: TGTGCCAGTACCAAGGGACAGGGGTCTTTCGAGCAGTACTTC. J is TRBJ2-7 and V is TRBV5-4, with 10 bases matching TRBD1. Germline V gene data show CDR1 as SGHNT and CDR2 as YYREEE (reference sequence). The CDR3 has 14 amino acids. The junction had 11 bases not matched to a gene; V was cut back by 8 bases and J by 6 bases.

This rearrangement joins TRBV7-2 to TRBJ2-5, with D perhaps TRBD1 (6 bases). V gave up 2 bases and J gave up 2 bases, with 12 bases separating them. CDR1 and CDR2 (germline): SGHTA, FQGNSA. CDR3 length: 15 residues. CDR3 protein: CASSLPTGLQETQYF. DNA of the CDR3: TGTGCCAGCAGCTTACCCACAGGGTTACAAGAGACCCAGTACTTC.

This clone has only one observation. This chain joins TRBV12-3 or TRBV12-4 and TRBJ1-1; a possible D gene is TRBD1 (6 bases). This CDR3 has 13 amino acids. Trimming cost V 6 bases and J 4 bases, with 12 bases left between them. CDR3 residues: CASSPGEGTEAFF. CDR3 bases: TGTGCCAGCAGCCCAGGGGAGGGCACTGAAGCTTTCTTT.

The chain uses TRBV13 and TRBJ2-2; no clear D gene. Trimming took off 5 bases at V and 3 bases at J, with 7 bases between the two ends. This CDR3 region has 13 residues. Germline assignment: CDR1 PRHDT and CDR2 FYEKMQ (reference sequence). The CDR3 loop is CASSISDTGELFF. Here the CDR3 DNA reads TGTGCCAGCAGCATCTCGGACACCGGGGAGCTGTTTTTT.

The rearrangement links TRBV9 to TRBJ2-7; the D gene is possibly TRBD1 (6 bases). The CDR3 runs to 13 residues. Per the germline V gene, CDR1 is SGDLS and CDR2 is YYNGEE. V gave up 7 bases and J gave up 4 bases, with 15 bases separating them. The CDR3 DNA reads TGTGCCAGCTCCGGTCAGACAGGTTACGAGCAGTACTTC. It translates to CASSGQTGYEQYF.

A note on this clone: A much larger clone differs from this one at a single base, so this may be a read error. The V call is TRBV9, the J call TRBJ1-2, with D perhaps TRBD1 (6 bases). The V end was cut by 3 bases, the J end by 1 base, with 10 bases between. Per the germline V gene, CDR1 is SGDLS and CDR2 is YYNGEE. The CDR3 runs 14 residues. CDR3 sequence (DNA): TGTGCCAGCAGCGCCGGACAGTTTAACTATGGCTACACCTTC. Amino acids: CASSAGQFNYGYTF.

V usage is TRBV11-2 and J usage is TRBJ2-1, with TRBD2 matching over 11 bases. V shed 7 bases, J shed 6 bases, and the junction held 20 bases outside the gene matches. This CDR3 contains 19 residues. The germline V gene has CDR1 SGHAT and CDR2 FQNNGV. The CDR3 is CASTSSGRIFPSTSNEQFF. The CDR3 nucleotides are TGTGCCAGCACCTCTAGCGGGAGGATATTCCCCTCTACGTCCAATGAGCAGTTCTTC.

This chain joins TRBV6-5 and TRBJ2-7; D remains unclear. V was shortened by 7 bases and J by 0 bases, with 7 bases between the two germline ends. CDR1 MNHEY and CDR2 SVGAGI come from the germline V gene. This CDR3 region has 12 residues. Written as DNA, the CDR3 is TGTGCCAGCAACGGCGGCTCCTACGAGCAGTACTTC. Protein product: CASNGGSYEQYF.

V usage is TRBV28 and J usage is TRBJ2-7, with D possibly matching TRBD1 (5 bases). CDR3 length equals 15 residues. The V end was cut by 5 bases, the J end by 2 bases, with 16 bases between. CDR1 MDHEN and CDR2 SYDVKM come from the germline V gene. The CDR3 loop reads CASSPYPGRAYEQYF. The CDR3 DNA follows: TGTGCCAGCAGTCCTTATCCGGGCAGGGCCTACGAGCAGTACTTC.

Here the CDR3 DNA reads TGTGCCAGCAGCGGCGGCGGACAGGGGGTGACCGGGGAGCTGTTTTTT. Translating it yields CASSGGGQGVTGELFF. The chain carries TRBV9 and TRBJ2-2, with 10 positions matching TRBD1. Germline assignment: CDR1 SGDLS and CDR2 YYNGEE. V was pared by 3 bases and J by 5 bases, with 7 bases of the junction left unmatched. The CDR3 consists of 16 residues.

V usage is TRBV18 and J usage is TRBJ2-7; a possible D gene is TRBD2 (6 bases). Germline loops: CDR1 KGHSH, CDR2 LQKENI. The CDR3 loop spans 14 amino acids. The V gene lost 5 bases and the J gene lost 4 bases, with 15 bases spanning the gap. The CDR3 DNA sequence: TGTGCCAGCTCAAAAGGGGCAGGGACTTACGAGCAGTACTTC. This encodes CASSKGAGTYEQYF.

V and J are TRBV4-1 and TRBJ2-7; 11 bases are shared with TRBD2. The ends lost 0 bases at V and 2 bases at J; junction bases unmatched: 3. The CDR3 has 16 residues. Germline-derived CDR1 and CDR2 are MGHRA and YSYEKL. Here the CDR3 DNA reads TGCGCCAGCAGCCAAGATGGGACTAGCGGCCCCTACGAGCAGTACTTC. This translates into CASSQDGTSGPYEQYF.

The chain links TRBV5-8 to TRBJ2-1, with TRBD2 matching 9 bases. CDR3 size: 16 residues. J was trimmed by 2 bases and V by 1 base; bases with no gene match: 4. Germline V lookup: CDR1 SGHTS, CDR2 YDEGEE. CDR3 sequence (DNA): TGTGCCAGCAGCTTGTATGGCGGGAGGGCCTACAATGAGCAGTTCTTC. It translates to CASSLYGGRAYNEQFF.

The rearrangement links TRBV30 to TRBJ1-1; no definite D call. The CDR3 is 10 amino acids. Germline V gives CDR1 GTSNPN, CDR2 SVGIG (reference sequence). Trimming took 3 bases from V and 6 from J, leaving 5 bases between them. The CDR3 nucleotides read TGTGCCTGGAGCGAGGCTGAAGCTTTCTTT. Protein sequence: CAWSEAEAFF.

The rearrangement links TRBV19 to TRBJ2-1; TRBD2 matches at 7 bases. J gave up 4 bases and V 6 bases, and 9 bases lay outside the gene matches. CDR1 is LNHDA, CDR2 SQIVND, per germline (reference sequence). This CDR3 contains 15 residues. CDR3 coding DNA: TGTGCCAGTAGCCATGGGGCGGGAGATTACAATGAGCAGTTCTTC. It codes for CASSHGAGDYNEQFF.

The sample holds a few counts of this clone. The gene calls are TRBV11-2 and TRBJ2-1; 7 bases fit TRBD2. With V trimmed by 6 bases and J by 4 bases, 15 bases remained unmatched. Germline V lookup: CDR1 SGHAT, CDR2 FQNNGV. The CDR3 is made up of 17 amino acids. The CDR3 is CASRRTSAHYSYNEQFF. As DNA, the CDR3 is TGTGCCAGCAGGCGAACTAGCGCCCATTACTCGTACAATGAGCAGTTCTTC.